A selection of T cell receptor beta chains follows, all from one sample in a study of blood T cell repertoires in COVID-19. Profiling relied on immunoSEQ multiplex PCR, and the TCRdb table lists in-frame clones only, not all of them. The table shows fewer than 350,000 clones, with around four fifths occurring only once. Source material: peripheral blood. The receptors originated from a woman aged 50 to 60 with active or convalescent COVID-19. CDR3s include the opening cysteine and the closing phenylalanine or tryptophan. Each record gives: clone size, D gene, J gene, V gene, CDR3 protein, CDR3 DNA. A D gene is named only where the DNA matches it firmly. Clone size is shown for a subset of rows, as once, few, many or a class of expanded clone.

size: .
D: .
J: TRBJ2-1
V: TRBV18
CDR3: CASSRSSGLDEQFF
DNA: TGTGCCAGCTCACGTAGTAGCGGCCTCGATGAGCAGTTCTTC

size: .
D: TRBD2
J: TRBJ2-7
V: TRBV11-2
CDR3: CASSQAGVMGYEQYF
DNA: TGTGCCAGCAGCCAAGCGGGAGTAATGGGCTACGAGCAGTACTTC

size: .
D: TRBD1
J: TRBJ2-7
V: TRBV3-1/TRBV3-2
CDR3: CASSQDWGRDRKKGEQYF
DNA: TGTGCCAGCAGCCAAGATTGGGGCCGGGACAGAAAAAAAGGCGAGCAGTACTTC

size: .
D: .
J: TRBJ1-1
V: TRBV9
CDR3: CASSVGGLGGTEAFF
DNA: TGTGCCAGCAGCGTAGGAGGCTTGGGGGGCACTGAAGCTTTCTTT

size: .
D: .
J: TRBJ2-7
V: TRBV7-2
CDR3: CASSLVTRVGEQYF
DNA: TGTGCCAGCAGCTTAGTTACCAGGGTGGGCGAGCAGTACTTC

size: .
D: TRBD2
J: TRBJ2-3
V: TRBV19
CDR3: CASSILIGASGKDTQYF
DNA: TGTGCCAGTAGTATCCTAATCGGGGCTAGCGGGAAGGATACGCAGTATTTT

size: .
D: TRBD1
J: TRBJ1-1
V: TRBV3-1/TRBV3-2
CDR3: CASSHPGGVSTEAFF
DNA: TGTGCCAGCAGCCATCCAGGGGGAGTAAGCACTGAAGCTTTCTTT

size: .
D: TRBD1
J: TRBJ1-1
V: TRBV7-8
CDR3: CASSLGGQGAEAFF
DNA: TGTGCCAGCAGCTTAGGCGGCCAGGGGGCTGAAGCTTTCTTT

size: .
D: .
J: TRBJ1-2
V: TRBV3-1/TRBV3-2
CDR3: CASSPEGMAGKDGYTF
DNA: TGTGCCAGCAGCCCGGAGGGTATGGCAGGGAAGGATGGCTACACCTTC

size: few
D: .
J: TRBJ2-7
V: TRBV7-9
CDR3: CASSLTASRDEQYF
DNA: TGTGCCAGCAGTTTAACGGCTAGTCGGGACGAGCAGTACTTC

size: .
D: .
J: TRBJ1-3
V: TRBV19
CDR3: CASSRWAELSGNTIYF
DNA: TGTGCCAGTAGTAGATGGGCAGAGCTCTCTGGAAACACCATATATTTT

size: .
D: .
J: TRBJ2-7
V: TRBV6-5
CDR3: CASRKEGYFYEQYF
DNA: TGTGCCAGCAGGAAAGAGGGCTACTTCTACGAGCAGTACTTC

size: .
D: .
J: TRBJ2-7
V: TRBV5-6
CDR3: CASSQYRGGPYEQYF
DNA: TGTGCCAGCAGCCAGTACAGGGGGGGACCCTACGAGCAGTACTTC

size: .
D: TRBD2
J: TRBJ2-1
V: TRBV20-1
CDR3: CSASPLAGASYNEQFF
DNA: TGCAGTGCTAGTCCCCTAGCGGGCGCTTCCTACAATGAGCAGTTCTTC

size: .
D: TRBD2
J: TRBJ2-5
V: TRBV13
CDR3: CASSPKLAGQETQYF
DNA: TGTGCCAGCAGCCCAAAACTAGCGGGGCAAGAGACCCAGTACTTC

size: .
D: TRBD2
J: TRBJ2-5
V: TRBV6-6
CDR3: CASSPERTSGFYQETQYF
DNA: TGTGCCAGCAGTCCCGAGAGGACTAGCGGATTCTACCAAGAGACCCAGTACTTC

size: .
D: .
J: TRBJ1-1
V: TRBV12-3/TRBV12-4
CDR3: CASSLGSTEAFF
DNA: TGTGCCAGCAGTTTGGGGAGCACTGAAGCTTTCTTT

size: .
D: TRBD1
J: TRBJ1-6
V: TRBV16
CDR3: CASSQSPGGTNSPLHF
DNA: TGTGCCAGCAGCCAATCCCCAGGGGGCACTAATTCACCCCTCCACTTT

size: .
D: .
J: TRBJ1-1
V: TRBV7-2
CDR3: CASSVTLEAFF
DNA: TGTGCCAGCAGCGTCACTCTGGAAGCTTTCTTT

size: .
D: TRBD2
J: TRBJ2-2
V: TRBV5-6
CDR3: CASSLQLAGAVGELFF
DNA: TGTGCCAGCAGCCTCCAACTAGCGGGAGCGGTCGGGGAGCTGTTTTTT

size: once
D: TRBD2
J: TRBJ2-1
V: TRBV7-9
CDR3: CASSLATSGSSYNEQFF
DNA: TGTGCCAGCAGCTTAGCGACTAGCGGGAGCTCCTACAATGAGCAGTTCTTC

size: .
D: .
J: TRBJ2-1
V: TRBV29-1
CDR3: CSSDTYNEQFF
DNA: TGCAGCTCCGACACCTACAATGAGCAGTTCTTC

size: .
D: TRBD1
J: TRBJ1-4
V: TRBV16
CDR3: CASSQSGTANEKLFF
DNA: TGTGCCAGCAGCCAATCCGGGACAGCTAATGAAAAACTGTTTTTT

size: .
D: TRBD2
J: TRBJ2-1
V: TRBV19
CDR3: CASSISGGNEQFF
DNA: TGTGCCAGTAGTATCTCGGGGGGAAATGAGCAGTTCTTC

size: .
D: TRBD1
J: TRBJ1-3
V: TRBV18
CDR3: CASSPGTGDSGNTIYF
DNA: TGTGCCAGCTCACCGGGGACAGGGGACTCTGGAAACACCATATATTTT

size: .
D: .
J: TRBJ1-1
V: TRBV18
CDR3: CASSPSRGGRTEAFF
DNA: TGTGCCAGCTCACCAAGTCGGGGCGGGAGGACTGAAGCTTTCTTT

size: .
D: .
J: TRBJ2-5
V: TRBV6-5
CDR3: CASSTSRETQYF
DNA: TGTGCCAGCAGTACTAGCCGGGAGACCCAGTACTTC

size: few
D: .
J: TRBJ1-2
V: TRBV28
CDR3: CASGEQGWDGYTF
DNA: TGTGCCAGCGGGGAACAGGGTTGGGATGGCTACACCTTC

size: few
D: TRBD1
J: TRBJ2-2
V: TRBV7-9
CDR3: CASSGWGQTNTGELFF
DNA: TGTGCCAGCAGCGGGTGGGGACAGACAAACACCGGGGAGCTGTTTTTT

size: once
D: .
J: TRBJ1-5
V: TRBV30
CDR3: CAWNSGGVNQPQHF
DNA: TGTGCCTGGAATTCCGGGGGGGTAAATCAGCCCCAGCATTTT

size: .
D: .
J: TRBJ2-5
V: TRBV29-1
CDR3: CSVDPGEETQYF
DNA: TGCAGCGTTGACCCCGGGGAGGAGACCCAGTACTTC

size: .
D: .
J: TRBJ2-1
V: TRBV9
CDR3: CASSLSGISSYNEQFF
DNA: TGTGCCAGCAGCCTTTCCGGTATAAGCTCCTACAATGAGCAGTTCTTC

size: .
D: TRBD1
J: TRBJ1-2
V: TRBV27
CDR3: CASSARDRVWGYTF
DNA: TGTGCCAGCAGTGCCCGGGACAGGGTCTGGGGCTACACCTTC

size: .
D: TRBD1
J: TRBJ1-2
V: TRBV14
CDR3: CASSQSQGDYGYTF
DNA: TGTGCCAGCAGCCAGTCACAGGGGGACTATGGCTACACCTTC

size: .
D: TRBD1
J: TRBJ2-3
V: TRBV18
CDR3: CASSGRRQGAADTQYF
DNA: TGTGCCAGCTCCGGGCGGAGGCAGGGGGCGGCAGATACGCAGTATTTT

size: .
D: .
J: TRBJ1-1
V: TRBV20-1
CDR3: CSANEPGSRARSAEAFF
DNA: TGCAGTGCTAATGAACCCGGCAGCAGGGCACGGTCCGCTGAAGCTTTCTTT

size: .
D: .
J: TRBJ1-6
V: TRBV19
CDR3: CASSPPTAGFGSPLHF
DNA: TGTGCCAGTAGTCCCCCGACAGCAGGGTTCGGGTCACCCCTCCACTTT

size: .
D: .
J: TRBJ2-7
V: TRBV3-1/TRBV3-2
CDR3: CASSQGSQSEQYF
DNA: TGTGCCAGCAGCCAAGGTTCGCAGTCCGAGCAGTACTTC

size: .
D: TRBD2
J: TRBJ2-3
V: TRBV5-1
CDR3: CASVRGEGTDTQYF
DNA: TGCGCCAGCGTACGTGGGGAGGGAACAGATACGCAGTATTTT

size: once
D: .
J: TRBJ2-2
V: TRBV5-1
CDR3: CASSLGQAVVNTGELFF
DNA: TGCGCCAGCAGCTTGGGACAGGCGGTCGTCAACACCGGGGAGCTGTTTTTT

size: .
D: TRBD1
J: TRBJ1-1
V: TRBV28
CDR3: CATRRYRGDTEAFF
DNA: TGTGCCACCAGACGATACAGGGGCGACACTGAAGCTTTCTTT

size: .
D: TRBD2
J: TRBJ2-4
V: TRBV27
CDR3: CASSSAGEGLVIQYF
DNA: TGTGCCAGCAGTTCGGCGGGAGAAGGTCTTGTCATTCAGTACTTC

size: .
D: TRBD1
J: TRBJ2-5
V: TRBV2
CDR3: CASRPGQGIETQYF
DNA: TGTGCCAGCAGACCGGGACAGGGCATAGAGACCCAGTACTTC

size: .
D: .
J: TRBJ1-1
V: TRBV6-4
CDR3: CASSEEEFGTEAFF
DNA: TGTGCCAGCAGTGAAGAGGAGTTCGGCACTGAAGCTTTCTTT

size: .
D: TRBD1
J: TRBJ2-2
V: TRBV5-1
CDR3: CASSFNQGAAGELFF
DNA: TGCGCCAGCAGCTTCAATCAGGGGGCCGCCGGGGAGCTGTTTTTT

size: .
D: TRBD2
J: TRBJ2-2
V: TRBV13
CDR3: CASLLAGGSGELFF
DNA: TGTGCCAGCCTCCTAGCGGGAGGGAGCGGGGAGCTGTTTTTT

size: .
D: .
J: TRBJ1-1
V: TRBV7-9
CDR3: CASSTRQINTEAFF
DNA: TGTGCCAGCAGCACCCGACAGATAAACACTGAAGCTTTCTTT

size: once
D: .
J: TRBJ1-2
V: TRBV29-1
CDR3: CSAPVRGVNTGGYTF
DNA: TGCAGCGCCCCGGTCCGCGGGGTAAACACGGGTGGCTACACCTTC

size: .
D: .
J: TRBJ1-1
V: TRBV9
CDR3: CASSVNPLGVAFF
DNA: TGTGCCAGCAGCGTAAACCCCCTCGGAGTAGCTTTCTTT

size: .
D: .
J: TRBJ1-1
V: TRBV6-1
CDR3: CASSELGGGGGTEAFF
DNA: TGTGCCAGCAGTGAGCTAGGGGGGGGAGGTGGCACTGAAGCTTTCTTT

size: .
D: .
J: TRBJ2-3
V: TRBV9
CDR3: CASSVGGTLTDTQYF
DNA: TGTGCCAGCAGCGTAGGAGGCACTCTCACAGATACGCAGTATTTT

size: .
D: TRBD1
J: TRBJ2-1
V: TRBV5-1
CDR3: CASSLVETGSGNEQFF
DNA: TGCGCCAGCAGCTTGGTGGAGACAGGGTCGGGCAATGAGCAGTTCTTC